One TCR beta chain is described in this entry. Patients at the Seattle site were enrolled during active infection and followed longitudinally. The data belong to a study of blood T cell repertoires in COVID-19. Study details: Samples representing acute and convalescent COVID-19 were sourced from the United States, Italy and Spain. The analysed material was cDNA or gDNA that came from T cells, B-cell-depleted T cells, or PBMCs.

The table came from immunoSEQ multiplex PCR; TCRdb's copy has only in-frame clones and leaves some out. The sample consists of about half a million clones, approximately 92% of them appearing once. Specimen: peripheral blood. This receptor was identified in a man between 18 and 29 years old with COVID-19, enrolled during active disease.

The DNA for the CDR3 is TGTGCCAGCAGTGCAGGTTCGAACTATGGCTACACCTTC. Residues: CASSAGSNYGYTF. The chain uses TRBV12-3 or TRBV12-4 and TRBJ1-2; D gene unclear. V lost 5 bases to trimming and J lost 2 bases, with 9 bases between them. CDR3 length equals 13 residues.